Listed below are T cell receptor beta chains from one sample, sequenced in a study of blood T cell repertoires in COVID-19. Using immunoSEQ multiplex PCR, the repertoire was profiled, and TCRdb retains in-frame clones only, with some absent. This sample yields 150,000 to 200,000 clones, of which around four fifths are seen a single time; around 20% belongs to the top ten. Sequencing used peripheral blood. The origin of the receptors is a woman older than 75 with acute or convalescent COVID-19. CDR3s include the opening cysteine and the closing phenylalanine or tryptophan. D genes are given only for firm matches.

v_gene	j_gene	d_gene	len	CDR3aa	CDR3nt
TRBV3-1/TRBV3-2	TRBJ2-1	TRBD2	21	CASSQEVRRTSGASSYNEQFF	TGTGCCAGCAGCCAAGAGGTTAGGAGGACTAGCGGGGCGAGCTCCTACAATGAGCAGTTCTTC
TRBV19	TRBJ1-5	TRBD1	15	CASSIRGTGDQPQHF	TGTGCCAGTAGTATAAGGGGGACAGGGGATCAGCCCCAGCATTTT
TRBV10-3	TRBJ2-3	TRBD2	14	CAIKGGGQIDTQYF	TGTGCCATCAAGGGCGGGGGGCAGATAGATACGCAGTATTTT
TRBV5-6	TRBJ2-7	TRBD1	16	CASSSLPDRGLHEQYF	TGTGCCAGCAGCTCTCTACCGGACAGGGGGCTGCACGAGCAGTACTTC
TRBV29-1	TRBJ2-7	.	13	CSVAQQASYEQYF	TGCAGCGTCGCCCAGCAGGCCTCCTACGAGCAGTACTTC
TRBV7-2	TRBJ2-3	TRBD2	14	CASSSYSGRDTQYF	TGTGCCAGCAGCTCCTATAGCGGGAGAGATACGCAGTATTTT
TRBV20-1	TRBJ2-7	TRBD2	16	CSASPSLAGVLYEQYF	TGCAGTGCTAGTCCTAGCCTAGCGGGAGTTCTATACGAGCAGTACTTC
TRBV11-3	TRBJ2-3	.	16	CASSLGLNPGTDTQYF	TGTGCCAGCAGCCTCGGACTCAACCCTGGCACAGATACGCAGTATTTT
TRBV7-2	TRBJ1-1	.	12	CASSFVLTGAFF	TGTGCCAGCAGCTTTGTCTTGACCGGGGCTTTCTTT
TRBV7-2	TRBJ2-3	.	14	CASSSRRSTDTQYF	TGTGCCAGCAGCTCCAGGCGATCCACAGATACGCAGTATTTT
TRBV7-2	TRBJ2-5	TRBD2	14	CASSPAGLGETQYF	TGTGCCAGCAGCCCCGCCGGACTAGGAGAGACCCAGTACTTC
TRBV28	TRBJ2-7	TRBD2	14	CASSLRGVGYEQYF	TGTGCCAGCAGTTTACGGGGGGTGGGCTACGAGCAGTACTTC
TRBV7-9	TRBJ1-5	.	16	CASSSTDQGSGQPQHF	TGTGCCAGCAGTTCAACAGACCAGGGGTCGGGTCAGCCCCAGCATTTT
TRBV15	TRBJ1-3	.	17	CATSRVLRVKGGNTIYF	TGTGCCACCAGCAGAGTTCTTCGGGTTAAAGGAGGAAACACCATATATTTT
TRBV27	TRBJ2-5	TRBD1	13	CASSLSGQSPEYF	TGTGCCAGCAGTTTATCGGGACAGTCTCCCGAGTACTTC
TRBV28	TRBJ1-5	.	14	CASSISQGNQPQHF	TGTGCCAGCAGTATCTCCCAGGGCAATCAGCCCCAGCATTTT
TRBV28	TRBJ2-7	.	15	CASSSRDGTFGEQYF	TGTGCCAGCAGTTCGCGGGACGGGACCTTCGGCGAGCAGTACTTC
TRBV10-3	TRBJ1-2	TRBD1	14	CAISEERGRGGYTF	TGTGCCATCAGTGAGGAGAGGGGGCGTGGTGGCTACACCTTC
TRBV9	TRBJ1-6	TRBD1	16	CASSPQQGTGNSPLHF	TGTGCCAGCAGCCCGCAACAGGGGACGGGGAATTCACCCCTCCACTTT
TRBV19	TRBJ2-7	.	11	CASSIQGEQYF	TGTGCCAGTAGTATACAGGGAGAGCAGTACTTC
TRBV7-2	TRBJ2-1	TRBD2	16	CASRLLAGSSYNEQFF	TGTGCCAGCAGATTGCTAGCGGGGTCGTCCTACAATGAGCAGTTCTTC
TRBV6-6	TRBJ2-5	TRBD2	14	CASSWEGTSQTQYF	TGTGCCAGCAGTTGGGAGGGGACGAGTCAGACCCAGTACTTC
TRBV18	TRBJ2-5	.	14	CASSPATGQETQYF	TGTGCCAGCTCACCCGCGACAGGCCAAGAGACCCAGTACTTC
TRBV19	TRBJ2-1	.	14	CASSKGLSYNEQFF	TGTGCCAGTAGTAAGGGACTCTCTTACAATGAGCAGTTCTTC
TRBV5-5	TRBJ2-2	.	14	CASSNLADTGELFF	TGTGCCAGCAGCAATCTAGCAGACACCGGGGAGCTGTTTTTT
TRBV19	TRBJ1-5	.	15	CASTTRSKGVQPQHF	TGTGCCAGTACTACACGTTCAAAAGGGGTTCAGCCCCAGCATTTT
TRBV30	TRBJ1-1	TRBD1	15	CAWRPTTGGYLISFF	TGTGCCTGGAGGCCGACAACAGGGGGCTATTTGATATCTTTCTTT
TRBV5-1	TRBJ1-5	.	13	CASSLGPDQPQHF	TGCGCCAGCAGCTTGGGGCCAGATCAGCCCCAGCATTTT